The next 11 T cell receptor beta chains were all read from a single sample in a study of breast tumors, draining lymph nodes, adjacent tissues. Each CDR3 protein is one row after TCRdb ran MiXCR on the multiplex PCR reads. The table includes approximately 250,000 distinct CDR3 sequences, nearly 35% detected once. Axillary draining lymph nodes of breast cancer patients supplied the node samples. The specimen was axillary lymph node tissue. These receptors originate from a female donor with breast cancer. Some clones in this sample may be carry-over from other donors' samples.

The chain joins TRBV7-9 to TRBJ1-5; D not resolved. The CDR3 extends over 15 amino acids. Per germline, CDR1 SEHNR and CDR2 FQNEAQ (reference sequence). V lost 6 bases and J lost 5, with 17 bases in between. The CDR3 nucleotides read TGTGCCAGCAGAATAGGCCAGACTTCACATCAGCCCCAGCATTTT. It yields the protein CASRIGQTSHQPQHF.

This clonotype has a count of ten or more. The chain carries TRBV7-3 and TRBJ1-6; D gene uncertain. V was clipped by 2 bases and J by 8 bases, with 7 bases between them. Germline V gene lookup returns CDR1 SGHTA and CDR2 FQGTGA. The CDR3 consists of 13 residues. In nucleotides, the CDR3 is TGTGCCAGCAGCTTATCAGCTTATTCACCCCTCCACTTT. It translates to CASSLSAYSPLHF.

This clonotype has ten or more counts. The chain links TRBV6-6 to TRBJ2-3, with no clear D. In germline, CDR1 is MNHNY, CDR2 SVGAGI (reference sequence). The CDR3 covers 14 residues. V dropped 10 bases and J dropped 1 base, with 15 bases sitting between them. In DNA, the CDR3 is TGTGCCACAGTGATGGACGGTCGCACAGATACGCAGTATTTT. Encoded protein: CATVMDGRTDTQYF.

About this clonotype: A read error is possible here, since a much larger clone lies one base away. This chain connects TRBV6-6 to TRBJ2-7; TRBD2 is a possible D gene (6 bases). CDR3 size: 11 residues. Trimming removed 10 bases at V and 3 bases at J, with 10 bases between. From germline, CDR1 is MNHNY and CDR2 SVGAGI (reference sequence). CDR3 in amino acids: CATTRGYEQYF. The CDR3 DNA reads as TGTGCCACCACGCGGGGCTACGAGCAGTACTTC.

For this clonotype: No conserved phenylalanine or tryptophan ends this CDR3, so it is likely a read error. V usage is TRBV27 and J usage is TRBJ2-3; D is uncertain. Germline assignment: CDR1 MNHEY and CDR2 SMNVEV (reference sequence). The V end lost 3 bases, the J end lost 1 base, and 5 bases lay between the germline ends. CDR3 size: 13 residues. In DNA form, the CDR3 reads TGTGCCAGCAGTTTTCAGGGCACAGATACGCAGTATGTT. It specifies CASSFQGTDTQYV.

The V call is TRBV5-6, the J call TRBJ2-1; either TRBD1 or TRBD2 may supply D (5 bases each). V was clipped by 2 bases and J by 5 bases, with 11 bases between them. This CDR3 contains 14 residues. Germline V CDR1 and CDR2: SGHDT, YYEEEE. CDR3 nucleotide sequence: TGTGCCAGCAGCTTCCAGACAGCGGACAATGAGCAGTTCTTC. Encoded protein: CASSFQTADNEQFF.

The chain recombines TRBV20-1 with TRBJ1-2; D remains unclear. Trimming took off 1 base at V and 1 base at J, with 19 bases between the two ends. Germline V gene sequence: CDR1 DFQATT, CDR2 SNEGSKA (reference sequence). The length of the CDR3 is 17 residues. The CDR3: CSARGFPGEPVNYGYTF. DNA of the CDR3: TGCAGTGCTAGAGGGTTTCCCGGAGAACCTGTTAACTATGGCTACACCTTC.

This clonotype was found many times. This chain connects TRBV20-1 to TRBJ1-4, with D tentatively TRBD1 (5 bases). The CDR3 is 15 amino acids. The germline gives CDR1 DFQATT, CDR2 SNEGSKA (reference sequence). V was clipped by 2 bases and J by 2 bases, with 12 bases between them. CDR3 nucleotide sequence: TGCAGTGCTAGATATGGGAGGGGCACTAATGAAAAACTGTTTTTT. Encoded protein: CSARYGRGTNEKLFF.

This chain joins TRBV6-5 and TRBJ2-7; TRBD2 matches at 10 bases. Trimming cost V 6 bases and J 6 bases; bases outside gene matches: 8. This CDR3 contains 14 residues. Germline assignment: CDR1 MNHEY and CDR2 SVGAGI. The CDR3 nucleotides are TGTGCCAGCAGCCCTAGCGGGAGTCGTAGCGAGCAGTACTTC. This translates into CASSPSGSRSEQYF.

This clonotype was detected many times. The chain combines TRBV20-1 with TRBJ2-3; possibly TRBD2 for D (5 bases). Germline V lookup: CDR1 DFQATT, CDR2 SNEGSKA (reference sequence). This CDR3 has 12 residues. Trimming cost V 4 bases and J 6 bases, with 11 bases left between them. The CDR3 DNA is TGCAGTGCTAACCCCTCGGGGGATACGCAGTATTTT. As protein: CSANPSGDTQYF.

The CDR3 here is CAINMGAGEDYEQYF. CDR3 sequence (DNA): TGTGCCATCAACATGGGTGCGGGAGAGGACTACGAGCAGTACTTC. This chain uses TRBV10-3 with TRBJ2-7, with TRBD2 identical over 7 bases. There are 15 residues in the CDR3. Trimming removed 7 bases from V and 3 bases from J; junction bases left unmatched: 12. Germline V lookup: CDR1 ENHRY, CDR2 SYGVKD.